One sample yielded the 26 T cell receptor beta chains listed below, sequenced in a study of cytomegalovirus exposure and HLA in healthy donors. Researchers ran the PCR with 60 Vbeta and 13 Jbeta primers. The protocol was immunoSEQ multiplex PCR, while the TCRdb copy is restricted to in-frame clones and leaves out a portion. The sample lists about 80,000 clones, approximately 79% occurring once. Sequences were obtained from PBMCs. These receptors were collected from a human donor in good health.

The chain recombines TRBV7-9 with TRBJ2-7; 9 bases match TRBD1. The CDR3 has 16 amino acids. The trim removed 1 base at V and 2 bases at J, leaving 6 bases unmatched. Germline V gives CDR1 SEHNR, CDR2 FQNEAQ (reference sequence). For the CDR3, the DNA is TGTGCCAGCAGCTTAGACCCGGGACAGGGAACCTACGAGCAGTACTTC. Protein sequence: CASSLDPGQGTYEQYF. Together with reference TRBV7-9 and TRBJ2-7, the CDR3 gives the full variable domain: DTGVSQNPRHKITKRGQNVTFRCDPISEHNRLYWYRQTLGQGPEFLTYFQNEAQLEKSRLLSDRFSAERPKGSFSTLEIQRTEQGDSAMYLCASSLDPGQGTYEQYFGPGTRLTVT.

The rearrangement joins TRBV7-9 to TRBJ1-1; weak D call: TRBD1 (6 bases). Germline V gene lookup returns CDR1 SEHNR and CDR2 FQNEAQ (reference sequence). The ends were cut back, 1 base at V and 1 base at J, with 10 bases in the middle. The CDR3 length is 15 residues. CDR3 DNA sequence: TGTGCCAGCAGCTTAGGATGGACAGAGAACACTGAAGCTTTCTTT. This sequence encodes CASSLGWTENTEAFF.

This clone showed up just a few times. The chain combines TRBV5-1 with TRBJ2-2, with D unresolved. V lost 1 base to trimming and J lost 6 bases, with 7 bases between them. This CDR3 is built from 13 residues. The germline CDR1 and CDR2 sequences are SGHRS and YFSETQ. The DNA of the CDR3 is TGCGCCAGCAGCTTGACAGTCGCCGGGGAGCTGTTTTTT. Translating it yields CASSLTVAGELFF.

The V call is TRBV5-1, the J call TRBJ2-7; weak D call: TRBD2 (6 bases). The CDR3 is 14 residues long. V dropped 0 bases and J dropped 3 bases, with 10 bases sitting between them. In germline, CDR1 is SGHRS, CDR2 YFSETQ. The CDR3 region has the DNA TGCGCCAGCAGCTTGGCGGGGGTTCTCTACGAGCAGTACTTC. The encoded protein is CASSLAGVLYEQYF.

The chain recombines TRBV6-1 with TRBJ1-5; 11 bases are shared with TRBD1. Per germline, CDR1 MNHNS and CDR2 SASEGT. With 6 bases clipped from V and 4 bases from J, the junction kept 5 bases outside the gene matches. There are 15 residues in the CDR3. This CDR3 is CASSPGTGGNQPQHF. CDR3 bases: TGTGCCAGCAGCCCCGGGACAGGGGGAAATCAGCCCCAGCATTTT.

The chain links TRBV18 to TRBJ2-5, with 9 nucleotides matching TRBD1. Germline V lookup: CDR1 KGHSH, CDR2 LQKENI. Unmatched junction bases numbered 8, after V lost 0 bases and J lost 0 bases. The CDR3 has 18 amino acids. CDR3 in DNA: TGTGCCAGCTCACCACCGAAAGGGACAGGGAATGACCAAGAGACCCAGTACTTC. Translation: CASSPPKGTGNDQETQYF.

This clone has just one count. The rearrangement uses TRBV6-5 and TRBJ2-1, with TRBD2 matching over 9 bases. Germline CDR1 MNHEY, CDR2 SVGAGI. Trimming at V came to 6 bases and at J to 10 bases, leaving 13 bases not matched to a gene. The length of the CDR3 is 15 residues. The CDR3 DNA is TGTGCCAGCAGCCAAGCGGGGGGCGCCCGATGGGAGCAGTTCTTC. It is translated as CASSQAGGARWEQFF.

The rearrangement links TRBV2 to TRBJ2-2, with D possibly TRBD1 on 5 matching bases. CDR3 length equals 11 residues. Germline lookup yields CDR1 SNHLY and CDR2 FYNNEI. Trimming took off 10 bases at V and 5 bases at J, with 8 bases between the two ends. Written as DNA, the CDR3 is TGTGCCACCCAGGGAACCGGGGAGCTGTTTTTT. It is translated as CATQGTGELFF.

In DNA, the CDR3 is TGTGCCAGCAGCCCAAAGGAGTTCGCAGATCAGCCCCAGCATTTT. Its translation: CASSPKEFADQPQHF. The chain joins TRBV6-1 to TRBJ1-5; D is unclear. This CDR3 is built from 15 residues. Trimming pared 6 bases from V and 5 bases from J, leaving 17 bases between. The germline V gene encodes CDR1 MNHNS and CDR2 SASEGT.

The CDR3 DNA follows: TGTGCCAGCAGTTACACCAGCTCCTACGAGCAGTACTTC. Its translation: CASSYTSSYEQYF. V and J are TRBV6-5 and TRBJ2-7; D is unresolved. V was clipped by 2 bases and J by 0 bases, with 5 bases between them. CDR1 and CDR2 (germline): MNHEY, SVGAGI. The CDR3 extends over 13 amino acids.

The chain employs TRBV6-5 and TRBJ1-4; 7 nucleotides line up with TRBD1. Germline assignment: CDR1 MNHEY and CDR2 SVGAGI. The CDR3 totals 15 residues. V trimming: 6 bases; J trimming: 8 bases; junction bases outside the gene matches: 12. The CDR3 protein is CASRPTDRAREKLFF. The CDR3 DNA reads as TGTGCCAGCAGGCCCACTGACAGGGCCCGGGAAAAACTGTTTTTT.

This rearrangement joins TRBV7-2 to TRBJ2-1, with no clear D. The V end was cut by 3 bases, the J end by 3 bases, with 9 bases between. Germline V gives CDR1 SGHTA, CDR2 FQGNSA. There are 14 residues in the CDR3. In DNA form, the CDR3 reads TGTGCCAGCAGCTTCGGCGGAAACTACAATGAGCAGTTCTTC. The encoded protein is CASSFGGNYNEQFF.

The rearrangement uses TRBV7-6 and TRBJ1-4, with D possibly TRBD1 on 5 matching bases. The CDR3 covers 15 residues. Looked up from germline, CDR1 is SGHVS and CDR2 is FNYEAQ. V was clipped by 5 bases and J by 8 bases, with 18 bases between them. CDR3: CASSLGGGGIEKLFF. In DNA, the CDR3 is TGTGCCAGCAGCCTCGGTGGGGGGGGTATAGAAAAACTGTTTTTT.

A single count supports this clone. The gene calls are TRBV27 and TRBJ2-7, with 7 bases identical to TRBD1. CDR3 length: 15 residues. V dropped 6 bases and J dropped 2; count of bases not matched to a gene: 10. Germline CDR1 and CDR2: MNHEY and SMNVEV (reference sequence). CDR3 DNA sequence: TGTGCCAGCAGCCCCTACAGGGGTTTGCCCTACGAGCAGTACTTC. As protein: CASSPYRGLPYEQYF.

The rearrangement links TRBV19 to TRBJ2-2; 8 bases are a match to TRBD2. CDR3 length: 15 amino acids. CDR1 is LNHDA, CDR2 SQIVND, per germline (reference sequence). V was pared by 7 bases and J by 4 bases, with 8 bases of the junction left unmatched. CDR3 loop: CASKRGGPRTGELFF. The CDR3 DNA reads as TGTGCCAGTAAACGGGGGGGGCCGCGCACCGGGGAGCTGTTTTTT. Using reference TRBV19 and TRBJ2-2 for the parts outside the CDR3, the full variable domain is DGGITQSPKYLFRKEGQNVTLSCEQNLNHDAMYWYRQDPGQGLRLIYYSQIVNDFQKGDIAEGYSVSREKKESFPLTVTSAQKNPTAFYLCASKRGGPRTGELFFGEGSRLTVL.

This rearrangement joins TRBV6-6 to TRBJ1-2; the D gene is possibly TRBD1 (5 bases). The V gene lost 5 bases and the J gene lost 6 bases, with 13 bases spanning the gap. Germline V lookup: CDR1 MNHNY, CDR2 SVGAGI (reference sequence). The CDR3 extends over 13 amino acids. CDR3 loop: CASSTGTAHGYTF. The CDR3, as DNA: TGTGCCAGCAGTACGGGGACTGCACATGGCTACACCTTC.

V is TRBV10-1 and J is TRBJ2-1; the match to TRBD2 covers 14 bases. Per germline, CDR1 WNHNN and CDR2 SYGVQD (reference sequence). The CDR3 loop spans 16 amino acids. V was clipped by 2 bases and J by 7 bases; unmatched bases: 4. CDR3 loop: CASSEPGLAGVNEQFF. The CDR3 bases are TGCGCCAGCAGTGAGCCGGGACTAGCGGGGGTTAATGAGCAGTTCTTC.

CDR3 in amino acids: CSVAGAYEAFF. CDR3 sequence (DNA): TGCAGCGTTGCAGGCGCCTATGAAGCTTTCTTT. The genes are TRBV29-1 and TRBJ1-1; D is unresolved. V was clipped by 4 bases and J by 7 bases, with 10 bases between them. The CDR3 runs 11 residues. Germline V gene data show CDR1 as SQVTM and CDR2 as ANQGSEA.

CDR3 DNA: TGTGCCACCCGGGGTAGCGGAAGACCAGATACGCAGTATTTT. It is translated as CATRGSGRPDTQYF. The chain employs TRBV6-5 and TRBJ2-3; tentative D call: TRBD2 (6 bases). The V and J ends lost 10 bases and 4 bases respectively, with 18 bases between them. The CDR3 is 14 amino acids. Looked up from germline, CDR1 is MNHEY and CDR2 is SVGAGI.

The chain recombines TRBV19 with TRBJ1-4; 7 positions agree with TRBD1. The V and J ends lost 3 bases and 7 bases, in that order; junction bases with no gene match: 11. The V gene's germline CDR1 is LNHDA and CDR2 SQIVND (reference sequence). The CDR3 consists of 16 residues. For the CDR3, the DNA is TGTGCCAGTAGTATGTGGACAGGAGTACTTAGTGAAAAACTGTTTTTT. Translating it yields CASSMWTGVLSEKLFF. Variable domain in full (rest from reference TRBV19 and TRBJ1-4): DGGITQSPKYLFRKEGQNVTLSCEQNLNHDAMYWYRQDPGQGLRLIYYSQIVNDFQKGDIAEGYSVSREKKESFPLTVTSAQKNPTAFYLCASSMWTGVLSEKLFFGSGTQLSVL.

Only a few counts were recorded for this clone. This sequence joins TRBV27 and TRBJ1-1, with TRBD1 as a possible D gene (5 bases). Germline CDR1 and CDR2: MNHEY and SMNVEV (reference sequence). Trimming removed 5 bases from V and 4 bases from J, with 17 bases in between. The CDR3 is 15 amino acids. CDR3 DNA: TGTGCCAGCAGTCTTTACCTAAGCGGGGCCACTGAAGCTTTCTTT. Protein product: CASSLYLSGATEAFF.

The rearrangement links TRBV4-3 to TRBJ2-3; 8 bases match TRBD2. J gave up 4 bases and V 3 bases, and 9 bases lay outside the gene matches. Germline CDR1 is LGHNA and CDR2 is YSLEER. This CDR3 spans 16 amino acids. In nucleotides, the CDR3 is TGCGCCAGCAGCCAGGGCCGGGGGGGCCGGGCAGATACGCAGTATTTT. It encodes CASSQGRGGRADTQYF.

CDR3 sequence: CASSQVNIVSYNEQFF. The CDR3 region has the DNA TGCGCCAGCAGCCAAGTTAATATAGTCTCCTACAATGAGCAGTTCTTC. The V gene is TRBV4-1, the J gene TRBJ2-1; D ambiguous. From germline, CDR1 is MGHRA and CDR2 YSYEKL. The CDR3 has 16 residues. Trimming took off 1 base at V and 0 bases at J, with 10 bases between the two ends.

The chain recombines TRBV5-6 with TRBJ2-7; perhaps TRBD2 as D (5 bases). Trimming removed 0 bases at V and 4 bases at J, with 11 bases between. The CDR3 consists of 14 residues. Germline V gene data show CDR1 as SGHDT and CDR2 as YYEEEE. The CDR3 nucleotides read TGTGCCAGCAGCTTGGGGTTCCGAGGGTACGAGCAGTACTTC. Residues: CASSLGFRGYEQYF.

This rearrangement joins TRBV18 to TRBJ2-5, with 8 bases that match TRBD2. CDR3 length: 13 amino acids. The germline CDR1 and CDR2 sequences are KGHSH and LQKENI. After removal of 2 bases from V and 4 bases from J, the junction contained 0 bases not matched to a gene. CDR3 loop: CASSPGLAETQYF. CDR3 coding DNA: TGTGCCAGCTCACCAGGACTAGCAGAGACCCAGTACTTC.

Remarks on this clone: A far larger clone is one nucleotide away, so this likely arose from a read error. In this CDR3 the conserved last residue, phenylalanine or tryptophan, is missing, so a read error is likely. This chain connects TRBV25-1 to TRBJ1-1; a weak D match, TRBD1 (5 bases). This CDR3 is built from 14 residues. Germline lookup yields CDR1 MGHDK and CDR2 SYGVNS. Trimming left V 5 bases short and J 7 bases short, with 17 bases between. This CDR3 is CASSQAGDGNEAFL. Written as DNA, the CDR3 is TGTGCCAGCAGTCAAGCGGGGGATGGTAATGAAGCTTTCCTT.